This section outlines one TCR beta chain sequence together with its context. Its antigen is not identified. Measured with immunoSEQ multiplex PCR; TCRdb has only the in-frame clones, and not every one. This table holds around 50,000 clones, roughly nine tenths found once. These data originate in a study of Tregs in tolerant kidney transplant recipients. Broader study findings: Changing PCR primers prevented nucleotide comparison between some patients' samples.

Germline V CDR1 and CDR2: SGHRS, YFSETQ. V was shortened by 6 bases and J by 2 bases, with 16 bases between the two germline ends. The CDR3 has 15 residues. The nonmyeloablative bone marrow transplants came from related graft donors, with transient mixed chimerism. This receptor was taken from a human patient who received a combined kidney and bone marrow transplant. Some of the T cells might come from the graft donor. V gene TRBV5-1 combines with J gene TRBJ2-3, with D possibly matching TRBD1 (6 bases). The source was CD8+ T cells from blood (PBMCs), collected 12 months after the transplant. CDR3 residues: CASNVGASNTDTQYF. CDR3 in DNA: TGCGCCAGCAACGTGGGGGCGTCTAACACAGATACGCAGTATTTT.